The 29 T cell receptor beta chains reported below all come from one sample, sequenced in a study of blood T cell repertoires in COVID-19. TCRdb keeps only in-frame clones here, not all; method: immunoSEQ multiplex PCR. Of fewer than 150,000 clones in the sample, 88% were seen once. The sample taken for sequencing was peripheral blood. Receptor source: a man aged 45-60 years with active or convalescent COVID-19.

V is TRBV5-4 and J is TRBJ2-3, with D tentatively TRBD2 (6 bases). The CDR3 extends over 15 amino acids. V was pared by 6 bases and J by 0 bases, with 14 bases between. Germline V gene lookup returns CDR1 SGHNT and CDR2 YYREEE (reference sequence). CDR3 region: CASNQAGRSTDTQYF. The CDR3 DNA sequence: TGTGCCAGCAACCAAGCGGGTAGAAGCACAGATACGCAGTATTTT. The full variable domain, completed using reference TRBV5-4 and TRBJ2-3, is ETGVTQSPTHLIKTRGQQVTLRCSSQSGHNTVSWYQQALGQGPQFIFQYYREEENGRGNFPPRFSGLQFPNYSSELNVNALELDDSALYLCASNQAGRSTDTQYFGPGTRLTVL.

The chain joins TRBV7-8 to TRBJ2-3; 9 bases map to TRBD2. This CDR3 is 14 amino acids long. In germline, CDR1 is SGHVS, CDR2 FQNEAQ. V gave up 5 bases and J gave up 5 bases; unmatched junction bases: 5. The CDR3 sequence: CASSLGLAIDTQYF. CDR3 coding DNA: TGTGCCAGCAGCCTGGGACTAGCTATAGATACGCAGTATTTT.

The chain carries TRBV28 and TRBJ2-7, with 7 bases matching TRBD1. J lost 5 bases, V lost 4 bases, and 14 bases had no gene match. The CDR3 sequence is 16 residues long. The germline CDR1 and CDR2 sequences are MDHEN and SYDVKM. CDR3 protein: CASSSYRGALSHEQYF. The CDR3 DNA sequence: TGTGCCAGCAGTTCTTACAGGGGCGCCCTCTCGCACGAGCAGTACTTC.

The chain recombines TRBV19 with TRBJ1-5; D not resolved. The CDR3 totals 14 residues. The V gene lost 7 bases and the J gene lost 10 bases, with 20 bases spanning the gap. Germline V gives CDR1 LNHDA, CDR2 SQIVND (reference sequence). Here the CDR3 reads CASKRNTLPQPQHF. The CDR3 DNA reads as TGTGCCAGTAAGCGGAACACCCTTCCGCAACCCCAGCATTTT.

J is TRBJ2-7 and V is TRBV28, with 9 bases that match TRBD2. Trimming at V came to 2 bases and at J to 2 bases, leaving 7 bases not matched to a gene. The germline gives CDR1 MDHEN, CDR2 SYDVKM. The CDR3 consists of 16 residues. CDR3 in DNA: TGTGCCAGCAGTTTAGGATGGCTAGCGGGGCCCTACGAGCAGTACTTC. Translated: CASSLGWLAGPYEQYF.

The chain carries TRBV6-5 and TRBJ2-7; D possibly corresponds to TRBD1 (5 bases). Germline CDR1 and CDR2: MNHEY and SVGAGI. There are 16 residues in the CDR3. V lost 0 bases to trimming and J lost 2 bases, with 14 bases between them. This chain's CDR3 is CASSYSRELGAYEQYF. The CDR3 DNA reads TGTGCCAGCAGTTACTCCAGGGAATTAGGCGCCTACGAGCAGTACTTC.

This chain connects TRBV18 to TRBJ2-3, with 10 nucleotides matching TRBD1. CDR1 and CDR2 (germline): KGHSH, LQKENI. This CDR3 is built from 15 residues. J gave up 8 bases and V 7 bases, and 12 bases lay outside the gene matches. The DNA for the CDR3 is TGTGCCAGCTTTCCCGGGACAGGGGCGAAAGCTACGCAGTATTTT. Translation gives CASFPGTGAKATQYF.

V gene TRBV13 combines with J gene TRBJ2-6, with D possibly being TRBD1 (6 bases). This CDR3 is 15 amino acids long. Germline CDR1 and CDR2: PRHDT and FYEKMQ (reference sequence). V gave up 5 bases and J gave up 0 bases, with 8 bases separating them. The CDR3: CASSPDSSGANVLTF. The CDR3 nucleotides are TGTGCCAGCAGCCCGGACAGCTCTGGGGCCAACGTCCTGACTTTC.

The chain links TRBV28 to TRBJ1-1; no clear D gene. This CDR3 spans 14 amino acids. Germline CDR1 and CDR2: MDHEN and SYDVKM. V lost 2 bases to trimming and J lost 4 bases, with 11 bases between them. CDR3 in amino acids: CASSLGSPVTEAFF. The DNA for the CDR3 is TGTGCCAGCAGTTTAGGGAGCCCGGTCACTGAAGCTTTCTTT.

In this sample, this clone turned up once. V gene TRBV10-3 combines with J gene TRBJ1-6; 10 bases fit TRBD1. Germline loops: CDR1 ENHRY, CDR2 SYGVKD. The CDR3 has 16 amino acids. The V segment lost 7 bases and the J segment 4 bases; nucleotides outside the gene matches: 7. The CDR3 DNA is TGTGCCATCATAAGGGACAGGGGCGTTTATAATTCACCCCTCCACTTT. Translating it yields CAIIRDRGVYNSPLHF.

This clone has just one count. V usage is TRBV10-2 and J usage is TRBJ2-1; 11 bases agree with TRBD2. V lost 4 bases and J lost 2; bases outside the gene matches: 7. Germline loops: CDR1 WSHSY, CDR2 SAAADI. The CDR3 covers 17 residues. The CDR3 reads CASSAWTSGRPYNEQFF. The CDR3 coding sequence is TGCGCCAGCAGTGCTTGGACTAGCGGGCGCCCCTACAATGAGCAGTTCTTC.

This chain connects TRBV4-1 to TRBJ1-5, with TRBD1 identical over 8 bases. V shed 0 bases, J shed 11 bases, and the junction held 15 bases outside the gene matches. The CDR3 spans 17 residues. Germline CDR1 reads MGHRA; CDR2 reads YSYEKL. CDR3: CASSQDQGAAGIITQHF. Here the CDR3 DNA reads TGCGCCAGCAGCCAAGATCAGGGGGCGGCAGGTATTATAACCCAGCATTTT.

This clone was recorded a few times. This chain links TRBV4-3 with TRBJ1-4, with D perhaps TRBD1 (5 bases). Per germline, CDR1 LGHNA and CDR2 YSLEER. V lost 0 bases to trimming and J lost 2 bases, with 22 bases between them. The CDR3 runs 20 residues. The CDR3 DNA reads as TGCGCCAGCAGCCAAGATCGTCGAGCGGCAGGGAGGACTACTAATGAAAAACTGTTTTTT. It yields the protein CASSQDRRAAGRTTNEKLFF.

The sample holds many counts of this clone. The chain employs TRBV24-1 and TRBJ2-2; tentatively, D is TRBD2 (6 bases). Trimming took 5 bases from V and 4 from J, leaving 19 bases between them. Germline CDR1 KGHDR, CDR2 SFDVKD. The length of the CDR3 is 17 residues. CDR3 residues: CATSAPMGGPATGELFF. The CDR3 nucleotides are TGTGCCACCAGTGCTCCCATGGGGGGACCGGCCACCGGGGAGCTGTTTTTT.

This sequence joins TRBV27 and TRBJ2-5; D gene ambiguous. The CDR3 is 10 residues long. CDR1 and CDR2 from the germline V gene are MNHEY and SMNVEV (reference sequence). V gave up 7 bases and J gave up 3 bases, with 3 bases separating them. The CDR3 nucleotides are TGTGCCAGCACGGAAGAGACCCAGTACTTC. Translation gives CASTEETQYF.

The V and J genes are TRBV4-3 and TRBJ2-2; no firm D call. V lost 0 bases and J lost 0, with 8 bases in between. Germline V lookup: CDR1 LGHNA, CDR2 YSLEER. The CDR3 totals 16 residues. The CDR3 is CASSQEAKANTGELFF. CDR3 nucleotide sequence: TGCGCCAGCAGCCAAGAAGCGAAGGCGAACACCGGGGAGCTGTTTTTT.

The genes are TRBV25-1 and TRBJ2-5; 9 nucleotides agree with TRBD1. The ends lost 0 bases at V and 5 bases at J; junction bases unmatched: 10. This CDR3 has 17 amino acids. The germline V gene encodes CDR1 MGHDK and CDR2 SYGVNS. CDR3 in DNA: TGTGCCAGCAGTGAATATCTTCTCGGGACAGGGTACGAGACCCAGTACTTC. This encodes CASSEYLLGTGYETQYF.

V gene TRBV2 combines with J gene TRBJ1-4; possibly TRBD1 for D (6 bases). From germline, CDR1 is SNHLY and CDR2 FYNNEI. Trimming took off 4 bases at V and 7 bases at J, with 13 bases between the two ends. The CDR3 covers 14 residues. The CDR3 region has the DNA TGTGCCAGCAGTGTCGGGGGGCTAGGTGAAAAACTGTTTTTT. It is translated as CASSVGGLGEKLFF.

This chain's CDR3 is CASSALGEQYF. CDR3 DNA sequence: TGTGCCAGCAGCGCCCTAGGCGAGCAGTACTTC. The rearrangement links TRBV5-6 to TRBJ2-7; D remains unclear. CDR3 size: 11 residues. Germline V lookup: CDR1 SGHDT, CDR2 YYEEEE. V was cut by 4 bases and J by 6 bases, with 8 bases left in between.

The CDR3 is CASRPQNSLGNTIYF. The DNA for the CDR3 is TGTGCCAGCAGACCTCAGAACAGCCTCGGAAACACCATATATTTT. The chain uses TRBV6-6 and TRBJ1-3; D is unresolved. The germline gives CDR1 MNHNY, CDR2 SVGAGI (reference sequence). The V end was cut by 6 bases, the J end by 4 bases, with 16 bases between. The CDR3 has 15 amino acids.

The chain employs TRBV3-1 (or the pseudogene TRBV3-2) and TRBJ2-5; D is uncertain. CDR3 length equals 16 residues. V lost 1 base and J lost 3, with 15 bases in between. Per germline, CDR1 LGHDT and CDR2 YNNKEL (reference sequence). This CDR3 is CASSQAGPHPKETQYF. The CDR3 nucleotides are TGTGCCAGCAGCCAAGCAGGCCCACACCCTAAAGAGACCCAGTACTTC.

This clone was picked up a small number of times. This chain uses TRBV4-1 with TRBJ1-5, with D tentatively TRBD1 (6 bases). Looked up from germline, CDR1 is MGHRA and CDR2 is YSYEKL. V was cut by 4 bases and J by 2 bases, with 18 bases left in between. This CDR3 has 17 amino acids. The CDR3 nucleotides are TGCGCCAGCAGCCCCCTTGCGGGGGCGCCCGGCAATCAGCCCCAGCATTTT. The encoded protein is CASSPLAGAPGNQPQHF.

In nucleotides, the CDR3 is TGTGCCAGCATTAAGGGGTCAGGGTTTTCTCATCAGCCCCAGCATTTT. It specifies CASIKGSGFSHQPQHF. J is TRBJ1-5 and V is TRBV6-6; TRBD1 might be the D (5 bases). The CDR3 is made up of 16 amino acids. Trimming took off 7 bases at V and 5 bases at J, with 21 bases between the two ends. Germline values: CDR1 MNHNY, CDR2 SVGAGI (reference sequence).

The chain employs TRBV9 and TRBJ2-3; no reliable D call. Germline lookup yields CDR1 SGDLS and CDR2 YYNGEE. Between the trimmed V and J ends, which lost 0 bases and 0 bases, there was a span of 11 bases. This CDR3 contains 16 residues. The CDR3 loop reads CASSVGPGFSTDTQYF. The CDR3 DNA is TGTGCCAGCAGCGTAGGGCCAGGATTTAGCACAGATACGCAGTATTTT.

In DNA form, the CDR3 reads TGTGCCAGCAGTCAGGGACAGGGAAAAGGAGAAAACACCATATATTTT. It yields the protein CASSQGQGKGENTIYF. The V call is TRBV27, the J call TRBJ1-3; 9 nucleotides match TRBD1. V was pared by 5 bases and J by 6 bases, with 11 bases of the junction left unmatched. CDR3 length equals 16 residues. Germline V lookup: CDR1 MNHEY, CDR2 SMNVEV (reference sequence).

The CDR3 sequence: CASSDSGGSGVGPQYF. Written as DNA, the CDR3 is TGTGCCAGCAGTGATTCAGGGGGCTCTGGAGTAGGGCCGCAGTATTTT. The chain carries TRBV27 and TRBJ2-3; 8 bases fit TRBD1. The trim removed 5 bases at V and 10 bases at J, leaving 17 bases unmatched. The CDR3 is 16 amino acids. Germline CDR1 MNHEY, CDR2 SMNVEV (reference sequence).

The chain carries TRBV6-5 and TRBJ1-6; D unresolved. The CDR3 sequence is 15 residues long. Germline V lookup: CDR1 MNHEY, CDR2 SVGAGI. Trimming stripped 7 bases from V and 3 bases from J, with 13 bases between. The CDR3 DNA follows: TGTGCCAGCACCCAGTCCGGAGGCTATAATTCACCCCTCCACTTT. The encoded protein is CASTQSGGYNSPLHF.

This sequence joins TRBV24-1 and TRBJ2-3, with 7 positions matching TRBD2. V lost 5 bases and J lost 6; bases outside the gene matches: 4. Germline values: CDR1 KGHDR, CDR2 SFDVKD. CDR3 length: 13 residues. CDR3 in amino acids: CATSAYSGDTQYF. In DNA form, the CDR3 reads TGTGCCACCAGTGCCTATAGCGGGGATACGCAGTATTTT.

The V and J genes are TRBV19 and TRBJ2-6; tentatively, D is TRBD1 (6 bases). The germline gives CDR1 LNHDA, CDR2 SQIVND (reference sequence). This CDR3 has 19 residues. V gave up 3 bases and J gave up 0 bases, with 18 bases separating them. In DNA form, the CDR3 reads TGTGCCAGTAGTATTCAGGGGCGGTTCTTCTCCTCTGGGGCCAACGTCCTGACTTTC. It codes for CASSIQGRFFSSGANVLTF.